Following are 8 T cell receptor beta chains from one sample sequenced in a study of shared clonotypes between healthy human individuals. Method: immunoSEQ multiplex PCR; TCRdb's copy keeps in-frame clones and lacks some. Here the sample spans under 650,000 clones, 90% to 96% being singletons. Sequenced: naive CD4+ T cells sorted from blood. Subset here: CD45RA+ positively selected. The source is a woman aged 25-40 years in good health.

As to this clone: The junction differs from germline at one of its ends, possibly a read error. The genes are TRBV2 and TRBJ2-1; no firm D call. Looked up from germline, CDR1 is SNHLY and CDR2 is FYNNEI. The CDR3 covers 13 residues. The CDR3 region has the DNA TGTGCCAGCAGTGAAGCGCGGTCAGAGAAACCGGTCTTC. Translated: CASSEARSEKPVF.

The J gene is TRBJ1-5, the V gene TRBV5-5; TRBD1 aligns across 7 bases. V was pared by 4 bases and J by 2 bases, with 6 bases of the junction left unmatched. Germline V gene sequence: CDR1 SGHKS, CDR2 YYEKEE (reference sequence). CDR3 size: 15 residues. The CDR3 DNA reads TGTGCCAGCAGCCAGGGGGAATGGGGCAATCAGCCCCAGCATTTT. Translated, it gives CASSQGEWGNQPQHF. Looking up the rest from reference TRBV5-5 and TRBJ1-5 gives the full variable domain: DAGVTQSPTHLIKTRGQQVTLRCSPISGHKSVSWYQQVLGQGPQFIFQYYEKEERGRGNFPDRFSARQFPNYSSELNVNALLLGDSALYLCASSQGEWGNQPQHFGDGTRLSIL.

The V and J genes are TRBV5-6 and TRBJ2-3; no clear D. V was shortened by 1 base and J by 0 bases, with 6 bases between the two germline ends. CDR1 and CDR2 from the germline V gene are SGHDT and YYEEEE. The CDR3 is 14 amino acids. Here the CDR3 reads CASSLHPSTDTQYF. Written as DNA, the CDR3 is TGTGCCAGCAGCTTGCATCCTAGCACAGATACGCAGTATTTT.

The chain recombines TRBV9 with TRBJ2-7, with D possibly TRBD1 on 5 matching bases. The CDR3 is 16 residues long. The V and J ends lost 0 bases and 3 bases respectively, with 16 bases between them. Germline values: CDR1 SGDLS, CDR2 YYNGEE. CDR3 sequence reads: CASSVEAGASGYEQYF. The DNA for the CDR3 is TGTGCCAGCAGCGTAGAGGCTGGGGCATCGGGCTACGAGCAGTACTTC.

The chain uses TRBV6-4 and TRBJ2-6; a possible D gene is TRBD1 (6 bases). In germline, CDR1 is MRHNA, CDR2 SNTAGT. Trimming stripped 3 bases from V and 0 bases from J, with 12 bases between. The CDR3 is 17 residues long. CDR3 sequence (DNA): TGTGCCAGCAGTGAAGTCCGGGACACCTCTGGGGCCAACGTCCTGACTTTC. Amino acid sequence: CASSEVRDTSGANVLTF.

As for this clone: In the same sample, other DNA sequences code for this CDR3. The chain combines TRBV28 with TRBJ2-2; D unresolved. Trimming took 3 bases from V and 2 from J, leaving 7 bases between them. The CDR3 contains 14 residues. The germline gives CDR1 MDHEN, CDR2 SYDVKM. CDR3 amino acids: CASSFGGNTGELFF. The CDR3 region has the DNA TGTGCCAGCAGTTTTGGTGGAAACACCGGGGAGCTGTTTTTT.

The rearrangement links TRBV29-1 to TRBJ2-5, with 14 bases aligning to TRBD2. Near its end, the DNA agrees better with TRBJ2-7, so the J call may be wrong. Germline V gene lookup returns CDR1 SQVTM and CDR2 ANQGSEA. CDR3 length: 14 amino acids. The CDR3 DNA reads TGCAGCGAGCAAGGACTAGCGGGAGGTTACGAGCAGTACTTC. This codes for CSEQGLAGGYEQYF.

Only a few counts were recorded for this clone. The chain is built from TRBV10-1 and TRBJ1-1; maybe TRBD1 (5 bases). The length of the CDR3 is 13 residues. CDR1 and CDR2 (germline): WNHNN, SYGVQD (reference sequence). V lost 5 bases to trimming and J lost 4 bases, with 11 bases between them. The CDR3, as DNA: TGCGCCAGCAGTCCTACGGGGCCCACTGAAGCTTTCTTT. Translated, it gives CASSPTGPTEAFF.